This T cell receptor beta chain was documented in a study of blood T cells in healthy people across ages. A second PCR, run for roughly 7 to 12 cycles, used a sample-barcoded 5' primer plus a J-beta primer mix. TCRdb called the 5' RACE reads again in MiXCR, with one record for every CDR3 protein. The repertoire includes about 640,000 distinct CDR3 sequences, under 65% of them detected once, and approximately 37% sits in the top ten. Trimming removed 0 bases from V and 2 bases from J; junction bases left unmatched: 7. The CDR3 loop spans 18 amino acids. In germline, CDR1 is DFQATT, CDR2 SNEGSKA (reference sequence). Overall study findings and caveats: A roughly linear age-dependent decrease characterized TCR beta diversity per million T cells.

On this clonotype: Its matching antigen is unknown.

RNA extraction gave at least 5.5 micrograms of total RNA per sample. Specimen: blood. The chain combines TRBV20-1 with TRBJ2-3; TRBD2 aligns across 14 bases. The TCR sequence derives from a man aged 55 to 69 in good health. Written as DNA, the CDR3 is TGCAGTGCTAGAGACCGACTAGCGGGGGGGATGGCCACAGATACGCAGTATTTT. It encodes CSARDRLAGGMATDTQYF.